These 20 T cell receptor beta chains originate from one sample sequenced in a study of regulatory T cells in long-lasting Graves disease. Assembly of TCR beta libraries relied on iRepertoire HTBI primers together with Arm-PCR of CDR3 regions. Using its own MiXCR run on the multiplex PCR reads, TCRdb lists one record per CDR3 protein. The sample has 390,000 or so distinct CDR3 sequences; approximately 10% are singletons. The sample's time point: newly diagnosed GD, antithyroid drugs for less than 3 months. After RNA was extracted from PBMCs, the TCR library was made from it. This sample also appeared in a second study, on T cells in Graves' hyperthyroidism and ophthalmopathy.

The source was peripheral blood mononuclear cells (PBMCs), collected at new diagnosis, from a patient treated with antithyroid drugs. The receptors originated from a woman younger than 30 with Graves disease.

This clonotype came up many times. The V and J genes are TRBV5-5 and TRBJ2-1; 8 bases agree with TRBD2. CDR1 and CDR2 from the germline V gene are SGHKS and YYEKEE (reference sequence). The CDR3 loop spans 16 amino acids. The V segment lost 1 base and the J segment 0 bases; nucleotides outside the gene matches: 3. Written as DNA, the CDR3 is TGTGCCAGCAGCTTGTTGGCGGGAGGCTCCTACAATGAGCAGTTCTTC. Its protein is CASSLLAGGSYNEQFF.

The gene calls are TRBV10-3 and TRBJ2-3; TRBD2 matches 9 bases. The V gene end was trimmed by 3 bases and the J gene end by 6 bases; junction bases not matched to a gene: 4. Germline CDR1 ENHRY, CDR2 SYGVKD. The CDR3 loop spans 14 amino acids. The DNA for the CDR3 is TGTGCCATCAGTGACGGGACTAGCTGGGATACGCAGTATTTT. This codes for CAISDGTSWDTQYF.

This chain uses TRBV24-1 with TRBJ2-6; unclear D gene. V lost 6 bases and J lost 0, with 5 bases in between. The CDR3 spans 14 residues. Germline values: CDR1 KGHDR, CDR2 SFDVKD. In nucleotides, the CDR3 is TGTGCCACCAGTTCGGACTCTGGGGCCAACGTCCTGACTTTC. Amino acid sequence: CATSSDSGANVLTF.

This clonotype was counted many times. The rearrangement joins TRBV6-1 to TRBJ1-2; TRBD1 matches at 7 bases. Germline lookup yields CDR1 MNHNS and CDR2 SASEGT. The CDR3 is 14 residues long. Unmatched junction bases numbered 8, after V lost 6 bases and J lost 4 bases. The CDR3 region has the DNA TGTGCCAGCAGGATCCTTGGACAGGTCTATGGCTACACCTTC. Protein product: CASRILGQVYGYTF.

This clonotype has just a few counts. V gene TRBV19 combines with J gene TRBJ2-7; the D is unclear. Germline CDR1 reads LNHDA; CDR2 reads SQIVND (reference sequence). The CDR3 has 13 residues. V dropped 7 bases and J dropped 2 bases, with 12 bases sitting between them. The CDR3 DNA sequence: TGTGCCAGTACTTTATACGAGCCCTACGAGCAGTACTTC. Its translation: CASTLYEPYEQYF.

J is TRBJ1-2 and V is TRBV6-1, with no clear D. Germline V gene sequence: CDR1 MNHNS, CDR2 SASEGT. V lost 10 bases and J lost 4, with 16 bases in between. This CDR3 comprises 13 residues. The CDR3 nucleotides are TGTGCCACCCGGACTGGCACAGCCTATGGCTACACCTTC. It is translated as CATRTGTAYGYTF.

This clonotype was counted many times. The chain recombines TRBV7-2 with TRBJ2-1; no firm D call. Trimming left V 2 bases short and J 8 bases short, with 16 bases between. The CDR3 is 15 residues long. The germline gives CDR1 SGHTA, CDR2 FQGNSA. In DNA, the CDR3 is TGTGCCAGCAGCTTACTTAACGGACCAACCCATGAGCAGTTCTTC. Its translation: CASSLLNGPTHEQFF.

This clonotype was detected only a few times. One end of the junction varies from germline; a read error may be responsible. The chain links TRBV11-2 to TRBJ1-1; TRBD1 agrees at 8 bases. This CDR3 comprises 14 residues. Germline-derived CDR1 and CDR2 are SGHAT and FQNNGV. The CDR3 spells CASSKTGGNTEAFF. Written as DNA, the CDR3 is TGCGCCAGCAGCAAAACAGGGGGGAACACTGAAGCTTTCTTT.

This clonotype has at least ten counts. The rearrangement uses TRBV20-1 and TRBJ1-6; unclear D gene. The CDR3 contains 10 residues. The ends were cut back, 3 bases at V and 12 bases at J, with 6 bases in the middle. CDR1 DFQATT and CDR2 SNEGSKA come from the germline V gene (reference sequence). The CDR3 nucleotides read TGCAGTGCTAGTTCTGGACCCCTCCACTTT. It translates to CSASSGPLHF.

This clonotype was recorded at least ten times. The rearrangement links TRBV30 to TRBJ1-1; no clear D. This CDR3 has 11 amino acids. Germline lookup yields CDR1 GTSNPN and CDR2 SVGIG (reference sequence). Trimming cost V 6 bases and J 3 bases, with 8 bases left between them. As DNA, the CDR3 is TGTGCCTGCCACAGTTACACTGAAGCTTTCTTT. This sequence encodes CACHSYTEAFF.

With regard to this clonotype: Given a much more abundant clone one base away, this may be a read error. V gene TRBV6-1 combines with J gene TRBJ2-1, with TRBD1 matching 8 bases. This CDR3 contains 16 residues. Germline values: CDR1 MNHNS, CDR2 SASEGT. CDR3 DNA sequence: TGTGCCACCCGGGACAGGCAATACAGCTCCTACAATGAGCAGCTCTTC. Translation gives CATRDRQYSSYNEQLF.

Many counts were recorded for this clonotype. The J gene is TRBJ2-2, the V gene TRBV6-5; the match to TRBD1 covers 9 bases. V dropped 2 bases and J dropped 6; count of bases not matched to a gene: 10. Germline V gene data show CDR1 as MNHEY and CDR2 as SVGAGI. The CDR3 length is 17 residues. CDR3 DNA: TGTGCCAGCAGTTACCCGAGCGGGACAGGGATTCCCGGGGAGCTGTTTTTT. It codes for CASSYPSGTGIPGELFF.

The V gene is TRBV10-3, the J gene TRBJ1-2; D ambiguous. Germline V CDR1 and CDR2: ENHRY, SYGVKD. Between the trimmed V and J ends, which lost 3 bases and 0 bases, there was a span of 8 bases. The CDR3 runs to 14 residues. CDR3 bases: TGTGCCATCAGTGACATGGTTTCTAACTATGGCTACACCTTC. Amino acid sequence: CAISDMVSNYGYTF.

This clonotype showed up many times. V gene TRBV11-2 combines with J gene TRBJ1-3, with D possibly matching TRBD1 (5 bases). CDR1 SGHAT and CDR2 FQNNGV come from the germline V gene. The CDR3 has 18 residues. V was shortened by 1 base and J by 1 base, with 17 bases between the two germline ends. CDR3: CASSLAPRVRSSGNTIYF. The CDR3, as DNA: TGTGCCAGCAGCTTAGCGCCCAGGGTGCGTTCTTCTGGAAACACCATATATTTT.

This clonotype was seen many times. The chain is built from TRBV12-3 or TRBV12-4 and TRBJ2-3; D gene uncertain. The CDR3 loop spans 16 amino acids. Trimming pared 5 bases from V and 5 bases from J, leaving 20 bases between. CDR3 sequence: CASSPRLPGNLDTQYF. CDR3 coding DNA: TGTGCCAGCAGTCCCAGACTCCCTGGGAACCTAGATACGCAGTATTTT.

In its sample, this clonotype was seen many times. The chain combines TRBV4-2 with TRBJ1-1; TRBD1 matches 9 bases. Germline V CDR1 and CDR2: LGHNA, YNFKEQ. V lost 0 bases and J lost 2; bases outside the gene matches: 4. The CDR3 spans 16 residues. The CDR3 DNA follows: TGTGCCAGCAGCCAAGAGGGGACAGGGAGAAACACTGAAGCTTTCTTT. This sequence encodes CASSQEGTGRNTEAFF.

The table lists this clonotype with many counts. The chain joins TRBV24-1 to TRBJ2-5; D is unresolved. CDR1 is KGHDR, CDR2 SFDVKD, per germline. This CDR3 has 13 amino acids. The V and J ends lost 5 bases and 1 base respectively, with 7 bases between them. CDR3 nucleotide sequence: TGTGCCACCAGTGGTCTCCGCCAAGAGACCCAGTACTTC. Its protein is CATSGLRQETQYF.

This chain joins TRBV14 and TRBJ2-7; weak D call: TRBD1 (8 bases). This CDR3 is 14 amino acids long. Germline values: CDR1 SGHDN, CDR2 FVKESK. V gave up 4 bases and J gave up 6 bases, with 16 bases separating them. The CDR3 sequence: CASSPGGQGSEQYF. DNA for the CDR3: TGTGCCAGCAGCCCGGGAGGACAGGGCTCCGAGCAGTACTTC.

This chain connects TRBV7-2 to TRBJ2-1; no clear D. Germline CDR1 is SGHTA and CDR2 is FQGNSA. The germline V and J ends were trimmed by 5 bases and 3 bases, with 8 bases remaining between them. The length of the CDR3 is 13 residues. The CDR3 region is CASSKVNYNEQFF. The CDR3 DNA reads TGTGCCAGCAGCAAGGTAAACTACAATGAGCAGTTCTTC.

The table lists this clonotype with many counts. This sequence joins TRBV7-2 and TRBJ2-2; 7 nucleotides agree with TRBD1. The CDR3 is 15 residues long. J was trimmed by 6 bases and V by 4 bases; bases with no gene match: 8. The germline V gene encodes CDR1 SGHTA and CDR2 FQGNSA. CDR3 protein: CASSSYDRVAGELFF. The CDR3 DNA follows: TGTGCCAGCAGCTCATACGACAGGGTGGCCGGGGAGCTGTTTTTT.